Given below is one TCR beta chain in context. Its cognate antigen is unknown. Germline V gene data show CDR1 as SGHAT and CDR2 as FQNNGV. The CDR3 is 14 residues long. Trimming removed 5 bases from V and 5 bases from J; junction bases left unmatched: 8. The entry originates in a study of T cell responses to AZD1222 COVID-19 vaccine. Study findings and constraints: Most donors were white British, females outnumbered males, and clonal diversity was possibly underestimated.

Using immunoSEQ multiplex PCR, the repertoire was profiled, and TCRdb retains in-frame clones only, with some absent. The data show fewer than 250,000 clones, about 92% seen once. The TCR comes from an adult in good health. The V gene is TRBV11-2, the J gene TRBJ1-2; 7 bases line up with TRBD1. Material: peripheral blood, obtained on day 0 of MenACWY control vaccination. CDR3 DNA sequence: TGTGCCAGCAGCCAAAGGACAGGTTTTTATGGCTACACCTTC. Protein: CASSQRTGFYGYTF. The variable domain in full, completed from reference TRBV11-2 and TRBJ1-2, reads EAGVAQSPRYKIIEKRQSVAFWCNPISGHATLYWYQQILGQGPKLLIQFQNNGVVDDSQLPKDRFSAERLKGVDSTLKIQPAKLEDSAVYLCASSQRTGFYGYTFGSGTRLTVV.